Shown below are 28 T cell receptor beta chains from a single sample sequenced in a study of T cells in Graves' hyperthyroidism and ophthalmopathy. Using RNA transcripts as the source, TCR beta CDR3 regions were amplified. Using the HTBI primer set, a first-round RT-PCR was run on the TCR CDR3. Using its own MiXCR run on the multiplex PCR reads, TCRdb lists one record per CDR3 protein. The sample lists under 400,000 distinct CDR3 sequences; over 15% were seen once. The specimen sequenced was blood. Receptor source: a man aged 25 to 40 with Graves' hyperthyroidism.

Here the CDR3 reads CSARDRVGGGYTF. Here the CDR3 DNA reads TGCAGTGCTAGAGATCGCGTGGGAGGTGGCTACACCTTC. The chain has TRBV20-1 and TRBJ1-2; D ambiguous. V was trimmed by 0 bases and J by 7 bases, leaving 12 bases between them. The CDR3 has 13 residues. Germline V gene lookup returns CDR1 DFQATT and CDR2 SNEGSKA (reference sequence).

The chain is built from TRBV27 and TRBJ2-5; the match to TRBD2 covers 11 bases. The CDR3 runs to 14 residues. The V gene end was trimmed by 3 bases and the J gene end by 13 bases; junction bases not matched to a gene: 10. Germline CDR1 MNHEY, CDR2 SMNVEV (reference sequence). CDR3 protein: CASSFSGGGGAWYF. CDR3 DNA: TGTGCCAGCAGTTTTAGCGGGGGGGGGGGCGCCTGGTACTTC.

This rearrangement joins TRBV15 to TRBJ1-2, with 7 positions matching TRBD1. Per the germline V gene, CDR1 is LNHNV and CDR2 is YYDKDF (reference sequence). The CDR3 is 16 amino acids. V dropped 3 bases and J dropped 7; count of bases not matched to a gene: 14. CDR3: CATSRPSDRLTSGYTF. Written as DNA, the CDR3 is TGTGCCACCAGCAGGCCCTCGGACAGGTTGACGAGTGGCTACACCTTC.

Notes on this clonotype: A much larger clone sits a single nucleotide away, making a read error possible. This chain connects TRBV2 to TRBJ2-3; the match to TRBD2 covers 7 bases. Germline CDR1 and CDR2: SNHLY and FYNNEI. Losses at the gene ends were 5 bases for V and 0 bases for J; bases not matched to a gene: 8. CDR3 size: 16 residues. Here the CDR3 DNA reads TGTGCCAGCAGTCGGATGCCTAGCGGAAGCACAGATACGCAGTATTTT. The encoded protein is CASSRMPSGSTDTQYF.

This clonotype was observed at least ten times. The V call is TRBV20-1, the J call TRBJ2-3, with 10 bases fitting TRBD2. This CDR3 is built from 16 residues. V was pared by 0 bases and J by 4 bases, with 7 bases of the junction left unmatched. The germline V gene encodes CDR1 DFQATT and CDR2 SNEGSKA (reference sequence). CDR3 amino acids: CSARDLQLAGPDTQYF. The CDR3 nucleotides read TGCAGTGCTAGAGATCTTCAACTAGCGGGGCCAGATACGCAGTATTTT.

This clonotype has just a few counts. It may be a read error: a sequence one base away is much more abundant. The gene calls are TRBV5-6 and TRBJ2-3; D not resolved. The germline V gene encodes CDR1 SGHDT and CDR2 YYEEEE. This CDR3 has 12 residues. V gave up 2 bases and J gave up 2 bases, with 3 bases separating them. The CDR3 bases are TGTGCCAGCAGCTTCGTCACAGATACGCAGTATTTT. Its protein product is CASSFVTDTQYF.

This clonotype has more than one count but fewer than ten. The V call is TRBV30, the J call TRBJ2-7; TRBD2 might be the D (5 bases). The CDR3 runs 19 residues. Per the germline V gene, CDR1 is GTSNPN and CDR2 is SVGIG (reference sequence). Deletions cut 0 bases from V and 0 bases from J, with 24 bases between. The CDR3 DNA reads TGTGCCTGGAGTGTACCTCGCGACCGGACTGCCCGGAGCTCCTACGAGCAGTACTTC. As protein: CAWSVPRDRTARSSYEQYF.

This clonotype came up many times. The J gene is TRBJ1-6, the V gene TRBV20-1; D might be TRBD1 (5 bases). V was trimmed by 5 bases and J by 6 bases, leaving 14 bases between them. This CDR3 is built from 14 residues. In germline, CDR1 is DFQATT, CDR2 SNEGSKA (reference sequence). In DNA form, the CDR3 reads TGCAGTGCTCCTCCTTCGGGGGGTAATTCACCCCTCCACTTT. As protein: CSAPPSGGNSPLHF.

Many counts were recorded for this clonotype. The rearrangement joins TRBV12-3 or TRBV12-4 to TRBJ2-5; 9 nucleotides match TRBD2. Trimming cost V 6 bases and J 1 base; bases outside gene matches: 12. The CDR3 extends over 17 amino acids. Here the CDR3 reads CASRGDKAGGFQETQYF. CDR3 DNA: TGTGCCAGCAGGGGAGATAAAGCGGGAGGCTTCCAAGAGACCCAGTACTTC.

By sample fraction, this clonotype is large. This rearrangement joins TRBV2 to TRBJ1-1; the D gene is possibly TRBD1 (5 bases). V was clipped by 4 bases and J by 6 bases, with 15 bases between them. Germline CDR1 SNHLY, CDR2 FYNNEI. The length of the CDR3 is 14 residues. The CDR3 loop reads CASSAWGGAPEAFF. The CDR3 coding sequence is TGTGCCAGCAGTGCCTGGGGCGGGGCCCCTGAAGCTTTCTTT.

This clonotype appeared many times. The missing conserved phenylalanine or tryptophan at the end of this CDR3 makes a read error likely. This sequence joins TRBV11-3 and TRBJ2-7, with 8 positions matching TRBD1. The CDR3 is made up of 14 amino acids. Germline V gene lookup returns CDR1 SGHNT and CDR2 YENEEA. Unmatched junction bases numbered 8, after V lost 8 bases and J lost 2 bases. The CDR3, as DNA: TGTGCCAGCGGGGACAGGCCCGAACCCTACGAGCAGTACCTC. Residues: CASGDRPEPYEQYL.

In this sample, this clonotype turned up a few times. The chain employs TRBV20-1 and TRBJ1-2, with D possibly being TRBD1 (5 bases). The V and J ends lost 3 bases and 4 bases respectively, with 12 bases between them. The germline CDR1 and CDR2 sequences are DFQATT and SNEGSKA (reference sequence). The CDR3 loop spans 13 amino acids. The CDR3 DNA sequence: TGCAGTGCTAGCGTGCTCGGGGGCTATGGCTACACCTTC. Translation gives CSASVLGGYGYTF.

This clonotype was recorded at least ten times. The genes are TRBV30 and TRBJ2-1; 9 bases match TRBD2. The germline V gene encodes CDR1 GTSNPN and CDR2 SVGIG (reference sequence). V was clipped by 2 bases and J by 5 bases; unmatched bases: 7. CDR3 size: 15 residues. CDR3 amino acids: CAWSNSGRANNEQFF. The CDR3 nucleotides read TGTGCCTGGAGTAATAGCGGGAGAGCGAACAATGAGCAGTTCTTC.

In this sample, this clonotype turned up a few times. V is TRBV3-1 and J is TRBJ2-3, with 13 positions matching TRBD2. Germline V gives CDR1 LGHDT, CDR2 YNNKEL (reference sequence). With 4 bases clipped from V and 5 bases from J, the junction kept 9 bases outside the gene matches. The CDR3 is 17 residues long. CDR3 DNA: TGTGCCAGCAGCCCCGCCGGGACTAGCGGGACTAGAGATACGCAGTATTTT. This encodes CASSPAGTSGTRDTQYF.

A few counts support this clonotype. CDR3 residues: CASSFGTGKAFF. In DNA form, the CDR3 reads TGTGCCAGCAGTTTTGGGACAGGGAAAGCTTTCTTT. This rearrangement joins TRBV12-3 or TRBV12-4 to TRBJ1-1; 9 bases match TRBD1. The ends lost 3 bases at V and 9 bases at J; junction bases unmatched: 2. The CDR3 has 12 residues.

This clonotype was recorded many times. The chain links TRBV27 to TRBJ2-5; 11 bases line up with TRBD2. The germline V gene has CDR1 MNHEY and CDR2 SMNVEV (reference sequence). J was trimmed by 3 bases and V by 4 bases; bases with no gene match: 1. The CDR3 sequence is 14 residues long. The CDR3 DNA reads TGTGCCAGCAGTTCGACTAGCGGGAAAGAGACCCAGTACTTC. Translation: CASSSTSGKETQYF.

This clonotype was counted ten times or more. The V gene is TRBV28, the J gene TRBJ2-7; D call uncertain. Germline V gene lookup returns CDR1 MDHEN and CDR2 SYDVKM. The CDR3 loop spans 13 amino acids. With 5 bases removed from V and 3 bases from J, the gap between germline ends came to 11 bases. CDR3: CASSRHLSYEQYF. The CDR3 DNA reads TGTGCCAGCAGTCGACACCTAAGCTACGAGCAGTACTTC.

This clonotype was seen at least ten times. V and J are TRBV24-1 and TRBJ1-2; the match to TRBD1 covers 7 bases. Germline trimming cut 5 bases from V and 4 bases from J; bases unmatched to any gene: 12. Germline-derived CDR1 and CDR2 are KGHDR and SFDVKD. The CDR3 covers 16 residues. The CDR3 loop is CATSARDSPTSYGYTF. CDR3 nucleotides: TGTGCCACCAGTGCCCGGGACAGCCCAACCTCCTATGGCTACACCTTC.

This clonotype turned up a few times. The rearrangement links TRBV28 to TRBJ2-2; TRBD2 matches at 9 bases. Per germline, CDR1 MDHEN and CDR2 SYDVKM. V lost 9 bases, J lost 4 bases, and 6 bases stayed unmatched. CDR3 length: 14 amino acids. CDR3 coding DNA: TGTGCCAGTTTAGCGGGAGAGGGCACCGGGGAGCTGTTTTTT. This encodes CASLAGEGTGELFF.

This clonotype was counted only a few times. The chain is built from TRBV7-9 and TRBJ2-3; D not resolved. CDR1 is SEHNR, CDR2 FQNEAQ, per germline (reference sequence). V was shortened by 3 bases and J by 0 bases, with 10 bases between the two germline ends. This CDR3 is built from 15 residues. The CDR3 here is CASSFRGPSTDTQYF. In DNA form, the CDR3 reads TGTGCCAGCAGCTTCCGCGGCCCTAGCACAGATACGCAGTATTTT.

This clonotype was seen ten or more times. The chain couples TRBV11-2 to TRBJ2-7; D is ambiguous. CDR3 length: 12 residues. V was shortened by 1 base and J by 6 bases, with 7 bases between the two germline ends. Germline values: CDR1 SGHAT, CDR2 FQNNGV. The CDR3 nucleotides read TGTGCCAGCAGCTTAGCGGCCTCCGAGCAGTACTTC. Translating gives CASSLAASEQYF.

This clonotype was counted ten times or more. The chain combines TRBV18 with TRBJ2-3; D not certain. CDR1 is KGHSH and CDR2 is LQKENI in the germline V gene. Trimming left V 6 bases short and J 3 bases short, with 10 bases between. The length of the CDR3 is 13 residues. The CDR3 region has the DNA TGTGCCAGCTCCGAGACAAATACAGATACGCAGTATTTT. Translating gives CASSETNTDTQYF.

This clonotype was counted at least ten times. J is TRBJ2-3 and V is TRBV28; 8 bases align to TRBD2. CDR1 is MDHEN and CDR2 is SYDVKM in the germline V gene. The CDR3 extends over 17 amino acids. After removal of 5 bases from V and 0 bases from J, the junction contained 10 bases not matched to a gene. The CDR3 protein is CASSTAPGTRSTDTQYF. The DNA of the CDR3 is TGTGCCAGCAGTACTGCTCCCGGGACTAGAAGCACAGATACGCAGTATTTT.

This clonotype occurred many times. The rearrangement joins TRBV2 to TRBJ2-7, with 7 bases identical to TRBD1. J lost 2 bases, V lost 0 bases, and 1 base had no gene match. From germline, CDR1 is SNHLY and CDR2 FYNNEI. The CDR3 sequence is 14 residues long. The CDR3 nucleotides are TGTGCCAGCAGTGAAGCCGGGACAGCCTACGAGCAGTACTTC. Translated, it gives CASSEAGTAYEQYF.

The V call is TRBV5-5, the J call TRBJ2-2; no firm D call. The CDR3 is 14 residues long. Per the germline V gene, CDR1 is SGHKS and CDR2 is YYEKEE (reference sequence). The V end was cut by 5 bases, the J end by 0 bases, with 8 bases between. The DNA for the CDR3 is TGTGCCAGCAGGAGAAACCCGAACACCGGGGAGCTGTTTTTT. Protein sequence: CASRRNPNTGELFF.

CDR3 sequence reads: CASSENRIRGPLLAKNIQYF. The DNA for the CDR3 is TGTGCCAGCAGTGAAAACCGGATACGGGGACCGCTTCTAGCCAAAAACATTCAGTACTTC. V usage is TRBV6-1 and J usage is TRBJ2-4; D may match TRBD1 or TRBD2 (5 bases each). The CDR3 sequence is 20 residues long. The V gene lost 2 bases and the J gene lost 0 bases, with 23 bases spanning the gap. Germline assignment: CDR1 MNHNS and CDR2 SASEGT.

The chain couples TRBV12-3 or TRBV12-4 to TRBJ1-3; perhaps TRBD1 as D (5 bases). The CDR3 sequence is 15 residues long. V was cut by 3 bases and J by 3 bases, with 12 bases left in between. The CDR3 sequence is CASSFFRVVGNTIYF. As DNA, the CDR3 is TGTGCCAGCAGTTTCTTCAGGGTGGTTGGAAACACCATATATTTT.

The DNA for the CDR3 is TGCAGCGTTAAGATCGACAGGCCAGCTAACTATGGCTACACCTTC. This encodes CSVKIDRPANYGYTF. The chain joins TRBV29-1 to TRBJ1-2; D might be TRBD1 (6 bases). The CDR3 is 15 residues long. Germline V gene data show CDR1 as SQVTM and CDR2 as ANQGSEA. V dropped 5 bases and J dropped 0 bases, with 16 bases sitting between them.